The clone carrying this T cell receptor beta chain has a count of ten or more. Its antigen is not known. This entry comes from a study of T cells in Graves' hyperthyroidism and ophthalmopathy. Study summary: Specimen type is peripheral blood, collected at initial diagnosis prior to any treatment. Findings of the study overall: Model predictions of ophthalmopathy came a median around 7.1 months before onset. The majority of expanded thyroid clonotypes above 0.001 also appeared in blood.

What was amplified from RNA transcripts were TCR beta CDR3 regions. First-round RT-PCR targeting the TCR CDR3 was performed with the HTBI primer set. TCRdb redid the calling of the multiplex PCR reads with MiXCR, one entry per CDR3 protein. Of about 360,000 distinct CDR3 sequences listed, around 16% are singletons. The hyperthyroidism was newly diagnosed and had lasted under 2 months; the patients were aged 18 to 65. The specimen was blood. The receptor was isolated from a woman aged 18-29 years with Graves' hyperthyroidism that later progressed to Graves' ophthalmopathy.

Here the CDR3 reads CASRAGSEQYF. The CDR3 region has the DNA TGTGCCAGCAGGGCAGGAAGCGAGCAGTACTTC. The chain links TRBV2 to TRBJ2-7; no firm D call. CDR1 and CDR2 from the germline V gene are SNHLY and FYNNEI. V was shortened by 6 bases and J by 6 bases, with 9 bases between the two germline ends. CDR3 size: 11 residues. Full variable domain (rest looked up from reference TRBV2 and TRBJ2-7): EPEVTQTPSHQVTQMGQEVILRCVPISNHLYFYWYRQILGQKVEFLVSFYNNEISEKSEIFDDQFSVERPDGSNFTLKIRSTKLEDSAMYFCASRAGSEQYFGPGTRLTVT.